This T cell receptor beta chain is from a study of identical twins. The study's findings and limits: Insertions ran lower in abundant cord blood beta clonotypes, though not in memory repertoires. Monozygotic twin pairs showed more out-of-frame TCR alpha sharing than models estimated.

Template switching added a universal primer site; cDNA carried unique molecular identifiers. TCRdb ran MiXCR on the 5' RACE reads and lists one entry per CDR3 protein. The table records just over 450,000 distinct CDR3 sequences, approximately 14% of them present only once. About this clonotype itself: Its specificity is unknown.

In germline, CDR1 is SGHTA, CDR2 FQGNSA. This CDR3 comprises 17 residues. Trimming cost V 4 bases and J 2 bases; bases outside gene matches: 6. These same data were also listed under a study on yellow fever vaccine responses in identical twins. This second study notes: Reportedly, twins showed a vaccine T cell response that looked partly convergent and partly personalized.

This receptor was identified in a young woman in good health. Sequenced: CD4+ T cells sorted from blood. This chain connects TRBV7-2 to TRBJ2-3; 13 nucleotides match TRBD2. CDR3: CASSSGLAGIFTDTQYF. In DNA, the CDR3 is TGTGCCAGCAGCTCGGGACTAGCGGGGATTTTCACAGATACGCAGTATTTT.